The 26 T cell receptor beta chains in this list originate from one sample, sequenced in a study of blood T cell repertoires in COVID-19 (dated by TCRdb to 2020 to 2022). Library generation was performed with the immunoSEQ multiplex PCR assay. TCRdb retrieved this table from immuneACCESS and kept in-frame rearrangements only. Not all clones are present; in checked studies, unresolved V genes account for under half, and no reason is known for the remainder. Recorded for this sample are roughly 500,000 clones; over 75% of them occurred a single time. Clones ranked in the top ten supply less than 2% of the sample. The sequenced sample consisted of PBMCs or T cells enriched from blood (not recorded which). The source is a woman aged 40 to 50 who had recovered from COVID-19.

This chain links TRBV5-1 with TRBJ2-1; 7 nucleotides match TRBD2. Germline CDR1 reads SGHRS; CDR2 reads YFSETQ. CDR3 length: 14 residues. The junction had 7 bases not matched to a gene; V was cut back by 4 bases and J by 6 bases. The CDR3 DNA is TGCGCCAGCAGCACCCGGGACTACCTCAATGAGCAGTTCTTC. Its protein product is CASSTRDYLNEQFF.

The J gene is TRBJ2-5, the V gene TRBV14, with D possibly being TRBD2 (5 bases). Between the trimmed V and J ends, which lost 0 bases and 0 bases, there was a span of 14 bases. This CDR3 is 17 amino acids long. Germline V lookup: CDR1 SGHDN, CDR2 FVKESK. CDR3 in amino acids: CASSQDRARGYQETQYF. The CDR3 nucleotides are TGTGCCAGCAGCCAAGATCGGGCACGAGGGTACCAAGAGACCCAGTACTTC. The entire variable domain, with the rest obtained from reference TRBV14 and TRBJ2-5, is as follows: EAGVTQFPSHSVIEKGQTVTLRCDPISGHDNLYWYRRVMGKEIKFLLHFVKESKQDESGMPNNRFLAERTGGTYSTLKVQPAELEDSGVYFCASSQDRARGYQETQYFGPGTRLLVL.

The chain links TRBV6-2 or TRBV6-3 to TRBJ1-1, with TRBD1 as a possible D gene (6 bases). V shed 0 bases and J shed 1 base, with 15 bases lying between them. Germline V gene data show CDR1 as MNHEY and CDR2 as SVGEGT. This CDR3 has 17 residues. This chain's CDR3 is CASSYSEGGRGNTEAFF. In nucleotides, the CDR3 is TGTGCCAGCAGTTACTCGGAGGGGGGGCGTGGGAACACTGAAGCTTTCTTT.

The chain links TRBV6-6 to TRBJ2-2, with TRBD1 identical over 7 bases. Per the germline V gene, CDR1 is MNHNY and CDR2 is SVGAGI (reference sequence). This CDR3 has 15 amino acids. The V and J ends lost 2 bases and 5 bases, in that order; junction bases with no gene match: 5. CDR3 protein: CASSYTDRATGELFF. CDR3 bases: TGTGCCAGCAGTTACACTGACAGGGCTACCGGGGAGCTGTTTTTT.

The genes are TRBV4-2 and TRBJ2-7; TRBD2 agrees at 8 bases. Trimming removed 1 base from V and 7 bases from J; junction bases left unmatched: 9. CDR3 length: 15 residues. Germline V gene sequence: CDR1 LGHNA, CDR2 YNFKEQ. This CDR3 is CASSQGVGPGGEQYF. The DNA of the CDR3 is TGTGCCAGCAGCCAAGGTGTCGGGCCGGGAGGGGAGCAGTACTTC.

CDR3 residues: CASGFSRDSFTGELFF. The CDR3 DNA sequence: TGTGCCAGTGGATTTTCCCGGGACAGTTTCACCGGGGAGCTGTTTTTT. The V call is TRBV19, the J call TRBJ2-2; 7 bases match TRBD1. Germline V gene data show CDR1 as LNHDA and CDR2 as SQIVND (reference sequence). V trimming: 8 bases; J trimming: 4 bases; junction bases outside the gene matches: 13. The CDR3 totals 16 residues.

This clone was counted a single time. The chain couples TRBV5-4 to TRBJ2-1, with 14 bases that match TRBD2. The V gene end was trimmed by 2 bases and the J gene end by 7 bases; junction bases not matched to a gene: 2. This CDR3 contains 15 residues. CDR1 SGHNT and CDR2 YYREEE come from the germline V gene (reference sequence). DNA for the CDR3: TGTGCCAGCAGCTTCGGGACTAGCGGGAGTAATGAGCAGTTCTTC. The encoded protein is CASSFGTSGSNEQFF.

This sequence joins TRBV5-1 and TRBJ2-1; 10 bases map to TRBD1. Unmatched junction bases numbered 6, after V lost 8 bases and J lost 7 bases. CDR1 and CDR2 from the germline V gene are SGHRS and YFSETQ. There are 13 residues in the CDR3. DNA for the CDR3: TGCGCCAGTCGACAGGGGGCGAGGAATGAGCAGTTCTTC. It specifies CASRQGARNEQFF. Full variable domain (rest looked up from reference TRBV5-1 and TRBJ2-1): KAGVTQTPRYLIKTRGQQVTLSCSPISGHRSVSWYQQTPGQGLQFLFEYFSETQRNKGNFPGRFSGRQFSNSRSEMNVSTLELGDSALYLCASRQGARNEQFFGPGTRLTVL.

The CDR3 sequence: CSAYYQETQYF. DNA for the CDR3: TGCAGTGCCTACTACCAAGAGACCCAGTACTTC. This rearrangement joins TRBV20-1 to TRBJ2-5; no definite D call. This CDR3 spans 11 amino acids. The germline CDR1 and CDR2 sequences are DFQATT and SNEGSKA (reference sequence). V dropped 6 bases and J dropped 0 bases, with 5 bases sitting between them.

The chain has TRBV7-6 and TRBJ2-2; 8 bases map to TRBD1. The CDR3 contains 16 residues. The trim removed 4 bases at V and 4 bases at J, leaving 8 bases unmatched. Per germline, CDR1 SGHVS and CDR2 FNYEAQ. For the CDR3, the DNA is TGTGCCAGCAGCTATAGACAGGGGCGGGGCACCGGGGAGCTGTTTTTT. It translates to CASSYRQGRGTGELFF. The full variable domain, rest sourced from reference TRBV7-6 and TRBJ2-2, is GAGVSQSPRYKVTKRGQDVALRCDPISGHVSLYWYRQALGQGPEFLTYFNYEAQQDKSGLPNDRFSAERPEGSISTLTIQRTEQRDSAMYRCASSYRQGRGTGELFFGEGSRLTVL.

This clone was counted only a few times. V usage is TRBV18 and J usage is TRBJ2-2, with D perhaps TRBD1 (6 bases). Germline V lookup: CDR1 KGHSH, CDR2 LQKENI. The CDR3 extends over 16 amino acids. V was trimmed by 2 bases and J by 1 base, leaving 11 bases between them. CDR3 DNA: TGTGCCAGCTCACCAACCGGGACAAAGAACACCGGGGAGCTGTTTTTT. Translation: CASSPTGTKNTGELFF. The full variable domain, in which reference TRBV18 and TRBJ2-2 provide the parts outside the CDR3, is NAGVMQNPRHLVRRRGQEARLRCSPMKGHSHVYWYRQLPEEGLKFMVYLQKENIIDESGMPKERFSAEFPKEGPSILRIQQVVRGDSAAYFCASSPTGTKNTGELFFGEGSRLTVL.

The rearrangement links TRBV15 to TRBJ1-4; D might be TRBD1 (5 bases). Germline CDR1 LNHNV, CDR2 YYDKDF (reference sequence). V lost 0 bases to trimming and J lost 5 bases, with 10 bases between them. The CDR3 totals 15 residues. Written as DNA, the CDR3 is TGTGCCACCAGCAGAGATGGCCGGGGGAATGAAAAACTGTTTTTT. Its translation: CATSRDGRGNEKLFF.

The gene calls are TRBV20-1 and TRBJ2-1; 7 nucleotides line up with TRBD2. There are 15 residues in the CDR3. Germline loops: CDR1 DFQATT, CDR2 SNEGSKA (reference sequence). V shed 3 bases and J 0 bases; nucleotides not matched to a gene: 5. CDR3 protein: CSASFSGSSYNEQFF. The CDR3 coding sequence is TGCAGTGCTAGTTTTAGCGGGTCCTCCTACAATGAGCAGTTCTTC.

The chain is built from TRBV7-8 and TRBJ2-1; TRBD2 matches 8 bases. J gave up 5 bases and V 10 bases, and 10 bases lay outside the gene matches. The V gene's germline CDR1 is SGHVS and CDR2 FQNEAQ. This CDR3 comprises 14 residues. The CDR3 sequence: CATLPGGVHNEQFF. CDR3 sequence (DNA): TGTGCCACCCTACCGGGGGGGGTCCACAATGAGCAGTTCTTC.

The chain uses TRBV3-1 (or the pseudogene TRBV3-2) and TRBJ2-5; 13 nucleotides align to TRBD2. This CDR3 comprises 16 residues. The V gene's germline CDR1 is LGHDT and CDR2 YNNKEL (reference sequence). The trim removed 1 base at V and 4 bases at J, leaving 3 bases unmatched. CDR3: CASSQGTSGSGETQYF. CDR3 coding DNA: TGTGCCAGCAGCCAAGGGACTAGCGGGAGCGGAGAGACCCAGTACTTC.

The chain links TRBV29-1 to TRBJ1-3, with D hard to call. The germline CDR1 and CDR2 sequences are SQVTM and ANQGSEA. Trimming removed 5 bases at V and 3 bases at J, with 14 bases between. The CDR3 extends over 14 amino acids. In DNA form, the CDR3 reads TGCAGCGTTTGTGGTGAGGGAGGTGGAAACACCATATATTTT. Protein sequence: CSVCGEGGGNTIYF.

The chain joins TRBV7-9 to TRBJ1-5; no definite D call. V was shortened by 1 base and J by 2 bases, with 9 bases between the two germline ends. Germline V gene lookup returns CDR1 SEHNR and CDR2 FQNEAQ (reference sequence). This CDR3 comprises 15 residues. The CDR3 sequence is CASSLGRGGNQPQHF. CDR3 DNA sequence: TGTGCCAGCAGCTTAGGGAGAGGAGGCAATCAGCCCCAGCATTTT.

The chain is built from TRBV29-1 and TRBJ2-2, with 12 bases lining up with TRBD1. The CDR3 sequence is 15 residues long. V lost 7 bases, J lost 3 bases, and 6 bases stayed unmatched. Looked up from germline, CDR1 is SQVTM and CDR2 is ANQGSEA. This chain's CDR3 is CSAGGTGGDTGELFF. For the CDR3, the DNA is TGCAGCGCCGGAGGGACAGGGGGCGACACCGGGGAGCTGTTTTTT.

The chain links TRBV11-3 to TRBJ2-3; TRBD2 matches at 7 bases. Losses at the gene ends were 6 bases for V and 0 bases for J; bases not matched to a gene: 12. Germline V gene lookup returns CDR1 SGHNT and CDR2 YENEEA. The CDR3 sequence is 17 residues long. The CDR3 protein is CASRRFLADTSTDTQYF. The CDR3 DNA sequence: TGTGCCAGCAGACGCTTCCTAGCGGATACTAGCACAGATACGCAGTATTTT. Full variable domain (missing parts from reference TRBV11-3 and TRBJ2-3): EAGVVQSPRYKIIEKKQPVAFWCNPISGHNTLYWYLQNLGQGPELLIRYENEEAVDDSQLPKDRFSAERLKGVDSTLKIQPAELGDSAVYLCASRRFLADTSTDTQYFGPGTRLTVL.

The J gene is TRBJ2-1, the V gene TRBV29-1; D call uncertain. CDR3 length: 12 amino acids. The germline V gene has CDR1 SQVTM and CDR2 ANQGSEA. Trimming stripped 2 bases from V and 7 bases from J, with 9 bases between. The CDR3 is CSVELVSNEQFF. Here the CDR3 DNA reads TGCAGCGTTGAACTAGTATCGAATGAGCAGTTCTTC.

Only one count was recorded for this clone. The chain combines TRBV15 with TRBJ1-5, with D possibly TRBD1 on 5 matching bases. This CDR3 is built from 14 residues. Germline loops: CDR1 LNHNV, CDR2 YYDKDF (reference sequence). V shed 3 bases and J shed 0 bases, with 6 bases lying between them. As DNA, the CDR3 is TGTGCCACCAGCAGGACAGATAGCAATCAGCCCCAGCATTTT. This encodes CATSRTDSNQPQHF.

Comments on this clone: Distinct nucleotide sequences in the sample also encode this CDR3. The genes are TRBV7-2 and TRBJ2-7; 9 nucleotides match TRBD2. V lost 1 base, J lost 4 bases, and 8 bases stayed unmatched. The CDR3 consists of 16 residues. Looked up from germline, CDR1 is SGHTA and CDR2 is FQGNSA. For the CDR3, the DNA is TGTGCCAGCAGCTTAGTAGCGGGAGCTAATAGTTACGAGCAGTACTTC. This encodes CASSLVAGANSYEQYF.

This clone came up once. The chain employs TRBV19 and TRBJ2-3; no firm D call. Germline V gene lookup returns CDR1 LNHDA and CDR2 SQIVND (reference sequence). The V and J ends lost 6 bases and 0 bases respectively, with 10 bases between them. The CDR3 length is 14 residues. For the CDR3, the DNA is TGTGCCAGTAGACACACCCCCAGCACAGATACGCAGTATTTT. Its translation is CASRHTPSTDTQYF. Combining the CDR3 with reference TRBV19 and TRBJ2-3 gives the whole variable domain DGGITQSPKYLFRKEGQNVTLSCEQNLNHDAMYWYRQDPGQGLRLIYYSQIVNDFQKGDIAEGYSVSREKKESFPLTVTSAQKNPTAFYLCASRHTPSTDTQYFGPGTRLTVL.

This chain uses TRBV5-6 with TRBJ2-7; 10 bases fit TRBD2. Germline V gene lookup returns CDR1 SGHDT and CDR2 YYEEEE. V was pared by 4 bases and J by 5 bases, with 9 bases of the junction left unmatched. This CDR3 is 15 amino acids long. CDR3 sequence: CASSRLAGGTDEQYF. CDR3 coding DNA: TGTGCCAGCAGCCGATTAGCGGGAGGTACCGACGAGCAGTACTTC.

This chain uses TRBV5-4 with TRBJ2-1, with a tentative D call TRBD2 (5 bases). Between the trimmed V and J ends, which lost 0 bases and 5 bases, there was a span of 6 bases. The CDR3 has 13 residues. The germline V gene encodes CDR1 SGHNT and CDR2 YYREEE (reference sequence). DNA of the CDR3: TGTGCCAGCAGCTTGGCGGGAAACAATGAGCAGTTCTTC. Its protein is CASSLAGNNEQFF.

This clone has a handful of counts. The CDR3: CASSYSIAQGYGYTF. The CDR3 nucleotides read TGTGCCAGCAGTTACTCGATCGCGCAGGGCTATGGCTACACCTTC. J is TRBJ1-2 and V is TRBV6-2 or TRBV6-3; a possible D gene is TRBD1 (5 bases). From germline, CDR1 is MNHEY and CDR2 SVGEGT. The CDR3 length is 15 residues. Trimming took off 0 bases at V and 4 bases at J, with 12 bases between the two ends.